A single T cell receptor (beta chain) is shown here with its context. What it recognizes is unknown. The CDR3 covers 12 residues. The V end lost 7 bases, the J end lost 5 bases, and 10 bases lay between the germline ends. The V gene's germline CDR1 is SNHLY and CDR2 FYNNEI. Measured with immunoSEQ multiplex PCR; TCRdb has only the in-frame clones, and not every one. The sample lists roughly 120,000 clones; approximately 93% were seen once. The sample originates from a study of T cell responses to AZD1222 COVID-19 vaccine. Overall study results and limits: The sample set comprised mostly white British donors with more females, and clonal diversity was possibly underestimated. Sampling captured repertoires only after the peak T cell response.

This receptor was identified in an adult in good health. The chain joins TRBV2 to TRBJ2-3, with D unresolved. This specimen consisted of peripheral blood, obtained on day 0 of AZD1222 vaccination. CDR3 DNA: TGTGCCAGCAATGGGGTTGAAGATACGCAGTATTTT. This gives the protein CASNGVEDTQYF. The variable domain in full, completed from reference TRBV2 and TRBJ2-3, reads EPEVTQTPSHQVTQMGQEVILRCVPISNHLYFYWYRQILGQKVEFLVSFYNNEISEKSEIFDDQFSVERPDGSNFTLKIRSTKLEDSAMYFCASNGVEDTQYFGPGTRLTVL.